This entry features one T cell receptor beta chain sequence. The target of this receptor is not known. Base quality data are lacking; no much larger clone is found one base away. To prepare the library, the immunoSEQ multiplex PCR assay was applied. For the multiplex PCR, a mixture combining 60 forward primers for TCR Vbeta segments and 13 reverse primers for TCR Jbeta segments was used. The CDR3 region of rearranged TCR beta genes was amplified from genomic DNA with a multiplex PCR assay. Amplified TCR beta libraries were sequenced as 87-base-pair reads on the Illumina HiSeq System. The study's own analysis went as follows. A later analysis counted about 80 million unique TCR beta chains across the roughly 700 repertoires, and some 11 million of these chains were shared by at least two donors. A nearest-neighbor algorithm error-corrected the raw reads and collapsed the reads into unique sequences, merging closely related sequences to remove PCR and sequencing errors. Alignment of CDR3 sequences to IMGT reference sequences was used to assign V, D and J gene segments. For a sequence to be retained, a match of at least six nucleotides was required to both a V gene segment and a J gene segment. Rearrangements were classified as productive when the CDR3 lacked stop codons and remained in frame with V and J, and all other rearrangements were classified as non-productive. Following IMGT convention, CDR3 was defined as the stretch from the second conserved V-encoded cysteine to the conserved J-encoded phenylalanine. The earlier analysis of 500 to 600 of the donors excluded sequences that lacked an unambiguous match to a single V gene segment. In an earlier analysis of 450 to 750 of the donors, a V segment was called functional when productive rearrangements were above 56.7%, and segregating when the standard deviation between donors exceeded 5%. A statistical classification framework was built to diagnose cytomegalovirus status from the catalog of TCR beta chain sequences. A later analysis assigned V and J genes by comparing TCR nucleotide sequences with IMGT/GENE-DB human TR gene sequences. A later analysis assigned CDR3 sequences and most-parsimonious VDJ recombination scenarios with the TCRdist pipeline. In a later analysis, each TCR beta chain was defined by its CDR3 amino acid sequence together with its V-gene family, and reads lacking a unique V-gene family were excluded. A later analysis removed 600 or so highly shared, low-generation-probability nucleotide sequences to deal with suspected cross-contamination and a sequencing artifact. In a later analysis, a clonal expansion index was calculated for each public chain from normalized within-repertoire ranks of inferred template counts. A later analysis computed generation probabilities with a VDJ recombination model fitted to out-of-frame rearrangements, and checked the results against IGoR. Hypergeometric tests were used in a later analysis to score TCR-TCR, TCR-HLA and TCR-CMV co-occurrence, with a repertoire-size bias correction applied to the TCR pairs. A later analysis estimated false discovery rates by permuting HLA or CMV assignments 20 times. In a later analysis, co-occurring TCRs were grouped using DBSCAN, with TCRdist sequence similarity added in when clustering inside HLA-allele-positive subsets. Repertoires with fewer than 30,000 or more than 120,000 public chains were left out of co-occurrence clustering, as were roughly five repertoires with anomalous nucleotide sharing. TCRdb retrieved this table from immuneACCESS and kept in-frame rearrangements only. Not all clones are present; in checked studies, unresolved V genes account for under half, and no reason is known for the remainder. V, J and clone size reflect that table, while D and trimming were determined from the DNA. The sample yields fewer than 200,000 clones; less than 90% were counted once. The ten largest account for around 4.3% of the sample.

The cohort consisted of 666 healthy bone marrow donors. At the time of sampling, all cohort members were nominally healthy, though unrecorded immune exposures were likely present. The donor tested CMV seropositive and was one of the 289 seropositive cohort members. Every donor gave a peripheral blood sample, and the peripheral blood mononuclear cells from that sample were used for TCR beta sequencing. The Qiagen DNeasy Blood Extraction Kit was used to extract genomic DNA from the blood cell samples. This sample was included in a study of cytomegalovirus exposure and HLA in healthy donors (dated by TCRdb to the late 2010s). Broadly, across the study: According to an earlier analysis of a few hundred of the donors, some 170 million T cells yielded roughly 110 million unique TCR beta sequences and 276 Gb of sequence data. The study used immunosequencing to profile the T cell repertoires of some 600 subjects and linked those repertoires to cytomegalovirus serostatus. An earlier analysis of 587 of the donors used high-throughput TCR beta sequencing to judge whether each TCR beta V gene segment behaved as functional or pseudogenic. The study aimed to test whether cataloging public T cell receptors could reveal signatures of past pathogen exposure. Approximately 300 gigabases of sequencing data and tens of millions of unique TCR sequences were included in an early release covering about 700 HLA-typed donors. Donor age, sex, ethnicity and CMV serostatus were collected together with the repertoire data. The study combined high-throughput TCR immunosequencing, statistical association of individual TCRs with disease status, and machine learning to predict cytomegalovirus infection status. A later analysis re-analyzed previously published TCR beta repertoires from approximately 700 donors and added high-resolution HLA genotyping to study TCR occurrence patterns. The genetic ancestry cluster associated with self-reported Caucasian donors included 81% of the roughly 400 genotyped donors. The number of typed donors differed by locus: about 629-630 for A, B, C, DRB1 and DQB1; some 540 for DQA1; approximately 600 for DPA1; and some 430 for DPB1. Among over 350 genotyped donors of the cohort, an average of 235,054 unique TCR beta nucleotide sequences were sequenced per donor, roughly 18% of them non-productive. A later genetic analysis used genome-wide SNP genotypes for about 65% of the 666 donors, treating that subset as a discovery cohort. Along with the approximately 620-subject first cohort, a separate validation cohort of over a hundred different subjects was used. In the later analysis, no new phenotypic data were used to find candidate immune exposures; instead, reliance was placed on TCR beta sequences and their occurrence across donors. All discovery cohort repertoires had been generated on a single sequencing platform. Because of strong linkage in the cohort, four or five DR-DQ haplotypes were treated as single units for association and clustering. HLA typing covered class I and class II loci at four-digit resolution. The full study reports these points: While some public TCRs were present in many individuals, most TCR sequences turned up only very rarely across donors. A further reported finding was that TCR beta sequences accurately predicted the HLA-A and HLA-B alleles for most subjects in the first cohort. Assigning TCR associations to individual alleles was difficult when HLA alleles, especially DR and DQ, strongly co-occurred. Linkage disequilibrium might explain the correlated functional status among segregating V segments, but an unknown experimental factor could not be excluded. Several of the top co-occurrence clusters appeared to be linked to parvovirus B19, influenza, CMV and Epstein-Barr virus, according to a later analysis. Because HLA typing was unavailable for some donors at each locus, only the typed subset was used in association tests. A cluster of highly shared sequence variants was judged likely to be a technical artifact of the sequencing pipeline. A few of the identified cytomegalovirus-associated TCR beta chains were confirmed in vitro to be specific for cytomegalovirus antigens. It was suggested by the authors that the approach could potentially be generalized to other disease states and immunological phenotypes. In the study, 150 to 200 TCR beta chains were listed as associated with cytomegalovirus. According to a later genetic analysis, donors in an Asian-associated ancestry cluster had fewer N-insertions in productive TCRs than the approximately 670-donor mean. In a later analysis, around 17,000 TCR beta sequences were associated with specific HLA alleles at a false discovery rate of 0.05. The classifier was reported to diagnose cytomegalovirus status with high specificity and sensitivity in both the original and validation cohorts. This cohort had only TCR beta chains sequenced, and the lack of alpha or paired-chain data limited which features could be detected. In a later analysis, HLA-associated TCR beta chains were found to be more clonally expanded and to have lower generation probabilities than equally common non-associated chains. An earlier analysis of around 600 of the donors showed that most TCR beta V segments appeared in productive rearrangements either about 87% or about 30% of the time, which broadly matched IMGT annotations. CMV serostatus was the only immune exposure information available for the cohort. Most CMV-associated TCR beta chains appeared to be HLA-restricted in a later analysis, and the HLA associations seemed to be driven largely by CMV exposure. In a later genetic analysis, a missense DCLRE1C variant was associated with V-gene and J-gene trimming of TCR beta chains, and the association was replicated in an independent cohort. Presence/absence analyses assumed roughly uniform sequencing depth across donors, an assumption that may not hold. The 87-base-pair reads could not distinguish some IMGT-functional V segments, including TRBV6-2 and TRBV6-3, so those segments were excluded. According to a later analysis, TCR association rates differed among HLA loci, with DRB1 alleles showing the most associated TCRs and HLA-C alleles showing the fewest. Fewer than 20 rarely observed V segments, including chromosome 9 orphons, were excluded from the earlier analysis of almost 600 of the donors because counts were too low.

The CDR3 measures 13 amino acids from cysteine to phenylalanine. Only the CDR3 part of the read is kept: 39 bases, read in frame from the first base. Via the germline V gene, CDR1 is SGHNT and CDR2 YENEEA. Trimming removed 5 bases from V and 9 bases from J; the gene matches leave 9 bases unexplained. The sequence is built from TRBV11-3 and TRBJ1-1, and TRBD1 matches 7 of the central bases. This TCR derives from a woman aged 50 to 60 in good health and CMV-seropositive. The sequenced sample consisted of PBMCs. The sequence in DNA is TGTGCCAGCAGCCCCATAGGGGGCTCTAAAGCTTTCTTT. This translates into CASSPIGGSKAFF.